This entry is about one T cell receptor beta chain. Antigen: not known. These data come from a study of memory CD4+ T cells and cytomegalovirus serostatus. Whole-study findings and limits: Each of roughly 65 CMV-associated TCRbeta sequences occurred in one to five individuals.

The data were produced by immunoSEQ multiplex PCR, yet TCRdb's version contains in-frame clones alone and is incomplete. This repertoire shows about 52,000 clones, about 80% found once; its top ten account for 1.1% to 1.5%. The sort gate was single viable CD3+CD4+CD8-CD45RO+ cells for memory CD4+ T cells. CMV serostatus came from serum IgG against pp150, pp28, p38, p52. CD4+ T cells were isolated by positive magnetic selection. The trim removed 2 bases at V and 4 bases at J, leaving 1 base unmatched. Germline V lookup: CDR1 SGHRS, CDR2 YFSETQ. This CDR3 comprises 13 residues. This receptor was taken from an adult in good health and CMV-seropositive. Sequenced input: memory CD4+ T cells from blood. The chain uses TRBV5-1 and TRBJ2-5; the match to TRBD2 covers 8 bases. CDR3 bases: TGCGCCAGCAGCTTTAGCGGGACAGAGACCCAGTACTTC. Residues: CASSFSGTETQYF. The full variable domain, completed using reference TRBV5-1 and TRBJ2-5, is KAGVTQTPRYLIKTRGQQVTLSCSPISGHRSVSWYQQTPGQGLQFLFEYFSETQRNKGNFPGRFSGRQFSNSRSEMNVSTLELGDSALYLCASSFSGTETQYFGPGTRLLVL.